This T cell receptor (beta chain) came from a study of T cells in tuberculosis. Clones were read by immunoSEQ multiplex PCR, and TCRdb kept only the in-frame ones, dropping some. The sample consists of about 33,000 clones, around 95% of them appearing once. The receptor was derived from a donor between 10 and 35 years old with latent tuberculosis or without tuberculosis infection. The sequencing input was PBMCs.

In nucleotides, the CDR3 is TGCGCCAGCAGCCTGCAGGAGAACACTGAAGCTTTCTTT. As protein: CASSLQENTEAFF. V and J are TRBV4-1 and TRBJ1-1; D is unclear. The germline gives CDR1 MGHRA, CDR2 YSYEKL. The V end was cut by 4 bases, the J end by 1 base, with 7 bases between. This CDR3 contains 13 residues.